Shown below are 17 T cell receptor beta chains from a single sample sequenced in a study of T cells of healthy individuals. MiXCR, run by TCRdb on the 5' RACE reads, gives a single entry per CDR3 protein. Of approximately 50,000 distinct CDR3 sequences in the sample, roughly 14% were seen once. These receptors were collected from a human donor in good health.

The chain links TRBV4-3 to TRBJ2-5; TRBD1 matches at 10 bases. Germline V gene sequence: CDR1 LGHNA, CDR2 YSLEER. V gave up 4 bases and J gave up 9 bases; unmatched junction bases: 8. The CDR3 loop spans 14 amino acids. CDR3 in DNA: TGCGCCAGCAGCCCGGACAGGGGGTTCTCTTCCCAGTACTTC. The encoded protein is CASSPDRGFSSQYF.

The chain couples TRBV7-2 to TRBJ2-7, with D perhaps TRBD1 (5 bases). Germline CDR1 is SGHTA and CDR2 is FQGNSA. This CDR3 comprises 14 residues. Trimming cost V 5 bases and J 2 bases, with 13 bases left between them. CDR3 in DNA: TGTGCCAGCAGCCCAGACAGCGCCGCCTACGAGCAGTACTTC. Encoded protein: CASSPDSAAYEQYF.

The chain recombines TRBV29-1 with TRBJ1-5, with no clear D. The CDR3 runs to 15 residues. Trimming took off 4 bases at V and 0 bases at J, with 13 bases between the two ends. CDR1 is SQVTM, CDR2 ANQGSEA, per germline. The CDR3 coding sequence is TGCAGCGTTGCGGTGCAGATAGGTAGCAATCAGCCCCAGCATTTT. Translating it yields CSVAVQIGSNQPQHF. The full variable domain, its missing parts supplied by reference TRBV29-1 and TRBJ1-5, is SAVISQKPSRDICQRGTSLTIQCQVDSQVTMMFWYRQQPGQSLTLIATANQGSEATYESGFVIDKFPISRPNLTFSTLTVSNMSPEDSSIYLCSVAVQIGSNQPQHFGDGTRLSIL.

Only a few counts were recorded for this clonotype. DNA for the CDR3: TGCAGTGTTCGGACTTCAAAAGAGACCCAGTACTTC. It encodes CSVRTSKETQYF. The chain joins TRBV20-1 to TRBJ2-5; a possible D gene is TRBD2 (5 bases). Per the germline V gene, CDR1 is DFQATT and CDR2 is SNEGSKA (reference sequence). The CDR3 is made up of 12 amino acids. Trimming removed 7 bases at V and 3 bases at J, with 12 bases between.

This clonotype was counted between two and nine times. The J gene is TRBJ2-7, the V gene TRBV7-9, with TRBD2 matching over 7 bases. Germline CDR1 reads SEHNR; CDR2 reads FQNEAQ (reference sequence). This CDR3 has 17 residues. The ends lost 2 bases at V and 1 base at J; junction bases unmatched: 11. DNA of the CDR3: TGTGCCAGCAGCTTATCCTTGATAACGGGGGGATCCTACGAGCAGTACTTC. Encoded protein: CASSLSLITGGSYEQYF.

The V gene is TRBV2, the J gene TRBJ2-5; 8 positions agree with TRBD2. The junction had 6 bases not matched to a gene; V was cut back by 4 bases and J by 5 bases. CDR1 is SNHLY and CDR2 is FYNNEI in the germline V gene. CDR3 size: 14 residues. CDR3 coding DNA: TGTGCCAGCAGTGTAAGATCGGGGGGGGAGACCCAGTACTTC. This gives the protein CASSVRSGGETQYF.

The V call is TRBV5-1, the J call TRBJ2-7; D remains ambiguous. CDR3 length equals 16 residues. V lost 0 bases to trimming and J lost 4 bases, with 17 bases between them. The germline V gene has CDR1 SGHRS and CDR2 YFSETQ. The CDR3 loop reads CASSLAAPGMGYEQYF. The DNA of the CDR3 is TGCGCCAGCAGCTTGGCCGCCCCTGGGATGGGGTACGAGCAGTACTTC.

CDR3: CSAGLAGGLSSYNEQFF. DNA of the CDR3: TGCAGTGCCGGACTAGCGGGAGGGTTAAGCTCCTACAATGAGCAGTTCTTC. The rearrangement uses TRBV20-1 and TRBJ2-1; TRBD2 agrees at 15 bases. CDR1 and CDR2 (germline): DFQATT, SNEGSKA (reference sequence). The CDR3 spans 17 residues. V lost 6 bases to trimming and J lost 0 bases; unmatched junction nucleotides: 6.

The chain links TRBV7-2 to TRBJ2-7, with D perhaps being TRBD1 or TRBD2 (5 bases each). The ends were cut back, 1 base at V and 0 bases at J, with 10 bases in the middle. The CDR3 is made up of 15 amino acids. The V gene's germline CDR1 is SGHTA and CDR2 FQGNSA. This CDR3 is CASSLGGVSSYEQYF. The CDR3, as DNA: TGTGCCAGCAGCTTAGGAGGGGTTAGCTCCTACGAGCAGTACTTC.

V gene TRBV4-1 combines with J gene TRBJ2-7; D possibly matches TRBD1 or TRBD2 (6 bases each). V was trimmed by 0 bases and J by 2 bases, leaving 11 bases between them. In germline, CDR1 is MGHRA, CDR2 YSYEKL. The CDR3 runs to 15 residues. CDR3 DNA sequence: TGCGCCAGCAGCCAAGATGGAGGGGGAACCTACGAGCAGTACTTC. Amino acids: CASSQDGGGTYEQYF.

V and J are TRBV9 and TRBJ1-2; tentative D call: TRBD1 (5 bases). Germline CDR1 reads SGDLS; CDR2 reads YYNGEE. The CDR3 has 14 amino acids. Trimming took off 0 bases at V and 4 bases at J, with 10 bases between the two ends. CDR3 nucleotide sequence: TGTGCCAGCAGCGTAGCAACGGGGACCTATGGCTACACCTTC. This translates into CASSVATGTYGYTF.

This clonotype was seen only a few times. The J gene is TRBJ1-5, the V gene TRBV18; perhaps TRBD1 as D (5 bases). The CDR3 has 13 amino acids. Germline V gene data show CDR1 as KGHSH and CDR2 as LQKENI. The V end was cut by 1 base, the J end by 6 bases, with 7 bases between. DNA of the CDR3: TGTGCCAGCTCACCACTGGGGGGTCAGCCCCAGCATTTT. Encoded protein: CASSPLGGQPQHF.

This clonotype occurred a few times. The J gene is TRBJ2-1, the V gene TRBV4-3; D possibly corresponds to TRBD2 (7 bases). V lost 3 bases and J 9 bases, leaving 21 bases between the germline ends. The CDR3 covers 16 residues. Germline V gives CDR1 LGHNA, CDR2 YSLEER. CDR3 bases: TGCGCCAGCAGCCATGGGTATAGGGAGGGGGAGGGTGAGCAGTTCTTC. Protein sequence: CASSHGYREGEGEQFF.

On this clonotype: A junction boundary mismatches the germline segment, possibly from a read error. The chain combines TRBV5-1 with TRBJ2-5, with a weak D call TRBD2 (5 bases). Per the germline V gene, CDR1 is SGHRS and CDR2 is YFSETQ. CDR3 size: 12 residues. The CDR3: CASSFPGETQYF. DNA of the CDR3: TGTGCCAGCAGCTTCCCGGGGGAGACCCAGTACTTC.

This clonotype occurred many times. The chain recombines TRBV7-9 with TRBJ2-7, with D possibly being TRBD1 or TRBD2 (5 bases each). The CDR3 is 14 residues long. V was cut by 3 bases and J by 0 bases, with 9 bases left in between. CDR1 is SEHNR and CDR2 is FQNEAQ in the germline V gene (reference sequence). The DNA for the CDR3 is TGTGCCAGCAGCTTCCGGGACGGCTCCTACGAGCAGTACTTC. Amino acid sequence: CASSFRDGSYEQYF.

This clonotype was detected only a few times. The chain employs TRBV20-1 and TRBJ2-2; 11 bases fit TRBD1. The CDR3 sequence is 15 residues long. Looked up from germline, CDR1 is DFQATT and CDR2 is SNEGSKA (reference sequence). V shed 3 bases, J shed 4 bases, and the junction held 4 bases outside the gene matches. CDR3 nucleotide sequence: TGCAGTGCTAGGGACAGGGGGCTCGGCACCGGGGAGCTGTTTTTT. It encodes CSARDRGLGTGELFF.

The chain employs TRBV6-2 or TRBV6-3 and TRBJ2-5; TRBD2 aligns across 9 bases. V lost 7 bases to trimming and J lost 4 bases; unmatched junction nucleotides: 13. Germline V gene sequence: CDR1 MNHEY, CDR2 SVGEGT. This CDR3 spans 16 amino acids. CDR3 in DNA: TGTGCCAGCATCAAAGGGCCGGGACTAGCAGGAGAGACCCAGTACTTC. Protein: CASIKGPGLAGETQYF.